Sequencing of this T cell receptor (beta chain) was carried out in a study of blood T cell repertoires in COVID-19. Study context: T cells, B-cell-depleted T cells, or PBMCs provided the cDNA or gDNA that served as material.

How the authors handled the data: Cell counts per sample came from amplifying reference gene primers. Using immunoSEQ multiplex PCR, the repertoire was profiled, and TCRdb retains in-frame clones only, with some absent. D and trimming were read from the DNA, whereas the V and J calls and clone size are those reported in that table. The data contain about 74,000 clones, 75% to 80% of them singletons. The CDR3 is 13 amino acids. Germline loops: CDR1 LNHDA, CDR2 SQIVND (reference sequence). V was pared by 7 bases and J by 7 bases, with 3 bases of the junction left unmatched. The specimen sequenced was peripheral blood. This chain uses TRBV19 with TRBJ2-1, with TRBD1 matching over 11 bases. This receptor was obtained from a human donor in a cohort sampled during active COVID-19. As DNA, the CDR3 is TGTGCCAGTATTGGACAGGGGGCGAATGAGCAGTTCTTC. Translated: CASIGQGANEQFF.